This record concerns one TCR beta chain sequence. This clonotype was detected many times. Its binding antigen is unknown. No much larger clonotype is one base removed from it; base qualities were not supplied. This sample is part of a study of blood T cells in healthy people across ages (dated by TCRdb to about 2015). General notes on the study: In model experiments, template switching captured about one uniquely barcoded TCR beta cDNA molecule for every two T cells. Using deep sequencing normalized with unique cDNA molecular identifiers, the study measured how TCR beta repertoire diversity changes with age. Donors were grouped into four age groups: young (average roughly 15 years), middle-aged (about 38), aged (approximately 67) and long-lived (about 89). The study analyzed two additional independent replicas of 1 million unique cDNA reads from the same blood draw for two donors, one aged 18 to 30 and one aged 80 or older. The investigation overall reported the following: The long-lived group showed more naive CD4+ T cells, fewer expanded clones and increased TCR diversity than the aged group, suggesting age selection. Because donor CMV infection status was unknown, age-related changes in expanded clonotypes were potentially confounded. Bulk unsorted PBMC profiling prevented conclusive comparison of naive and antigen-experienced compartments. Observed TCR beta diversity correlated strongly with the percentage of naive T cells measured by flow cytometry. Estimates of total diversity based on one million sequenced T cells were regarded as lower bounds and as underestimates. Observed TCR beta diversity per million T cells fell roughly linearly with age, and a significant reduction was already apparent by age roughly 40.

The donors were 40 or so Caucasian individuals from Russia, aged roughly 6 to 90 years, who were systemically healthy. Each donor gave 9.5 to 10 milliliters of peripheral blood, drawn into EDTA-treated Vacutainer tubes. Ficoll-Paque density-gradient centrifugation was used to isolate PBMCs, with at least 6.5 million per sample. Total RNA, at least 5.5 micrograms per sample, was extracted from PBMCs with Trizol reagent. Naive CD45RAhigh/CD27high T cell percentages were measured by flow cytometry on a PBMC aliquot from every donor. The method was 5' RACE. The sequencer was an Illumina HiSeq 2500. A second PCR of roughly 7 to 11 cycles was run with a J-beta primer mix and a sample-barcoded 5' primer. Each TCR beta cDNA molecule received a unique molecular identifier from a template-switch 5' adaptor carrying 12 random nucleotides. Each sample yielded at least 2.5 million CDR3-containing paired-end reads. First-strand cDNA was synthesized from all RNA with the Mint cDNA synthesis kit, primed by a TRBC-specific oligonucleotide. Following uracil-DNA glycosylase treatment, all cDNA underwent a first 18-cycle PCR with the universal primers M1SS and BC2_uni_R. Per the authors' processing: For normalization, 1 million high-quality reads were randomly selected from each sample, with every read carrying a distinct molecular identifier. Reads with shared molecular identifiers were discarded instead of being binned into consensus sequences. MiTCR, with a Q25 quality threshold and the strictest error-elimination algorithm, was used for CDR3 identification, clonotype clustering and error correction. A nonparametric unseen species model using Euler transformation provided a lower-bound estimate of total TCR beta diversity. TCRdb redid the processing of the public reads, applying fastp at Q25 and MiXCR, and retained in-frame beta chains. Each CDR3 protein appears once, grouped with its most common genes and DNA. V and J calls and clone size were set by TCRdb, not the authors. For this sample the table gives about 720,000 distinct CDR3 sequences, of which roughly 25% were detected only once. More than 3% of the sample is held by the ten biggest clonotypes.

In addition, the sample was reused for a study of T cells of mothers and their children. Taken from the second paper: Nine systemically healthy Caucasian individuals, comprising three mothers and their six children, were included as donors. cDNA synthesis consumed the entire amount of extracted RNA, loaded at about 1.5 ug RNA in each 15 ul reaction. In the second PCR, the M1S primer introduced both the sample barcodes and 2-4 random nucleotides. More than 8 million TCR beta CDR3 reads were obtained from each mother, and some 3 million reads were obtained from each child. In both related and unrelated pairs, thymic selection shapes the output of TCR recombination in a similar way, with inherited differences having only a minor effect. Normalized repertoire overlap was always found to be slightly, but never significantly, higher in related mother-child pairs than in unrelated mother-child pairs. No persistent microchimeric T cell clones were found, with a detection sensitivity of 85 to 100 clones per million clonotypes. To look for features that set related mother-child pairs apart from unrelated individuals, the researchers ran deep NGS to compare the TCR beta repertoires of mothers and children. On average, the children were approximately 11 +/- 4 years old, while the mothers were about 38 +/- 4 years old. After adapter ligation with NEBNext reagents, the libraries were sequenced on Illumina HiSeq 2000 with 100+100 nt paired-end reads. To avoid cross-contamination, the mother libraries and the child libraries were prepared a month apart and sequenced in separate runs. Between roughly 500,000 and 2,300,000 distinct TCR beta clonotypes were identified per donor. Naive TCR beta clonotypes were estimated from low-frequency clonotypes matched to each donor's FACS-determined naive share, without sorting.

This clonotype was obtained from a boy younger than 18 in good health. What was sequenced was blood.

At the DNA level, the sequence is TGCAGCGTTCTGGACAGAGAAGAGACCCAGTACTTC. Translated, this gives CSVLDREETQYF. The chain was built from TRBV29-1 and TRBJ2-5, and TRBD1 may be the D gene, going by 6 matching bases. From a lookup of the germline V gene, CDR1 and CDR2 are SQVTM and ANQGSEA. Cut back by 5 bases and 3 bases, the V and J ends lie 10 bases apart. The CDR3 runs 12 amino acids, cysteine and phenylalanine included. Left in the record is the CDR3 DNA by itself, 36 bases read in frame from the first base.